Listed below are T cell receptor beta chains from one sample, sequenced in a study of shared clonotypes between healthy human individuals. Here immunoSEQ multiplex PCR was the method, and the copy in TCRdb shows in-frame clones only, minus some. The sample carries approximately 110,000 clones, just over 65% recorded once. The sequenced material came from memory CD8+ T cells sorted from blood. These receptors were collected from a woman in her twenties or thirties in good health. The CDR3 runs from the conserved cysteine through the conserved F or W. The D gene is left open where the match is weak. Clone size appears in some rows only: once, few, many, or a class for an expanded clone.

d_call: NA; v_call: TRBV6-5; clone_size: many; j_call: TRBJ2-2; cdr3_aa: CASSARHTNTGELFF; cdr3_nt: TGTGCCAGCAGTGCCAGACATACGAACACCGGGGAGCTGTTTTTT
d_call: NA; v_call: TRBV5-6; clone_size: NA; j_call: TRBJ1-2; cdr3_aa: CASSRPTYGYTF; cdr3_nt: TGTGCCAGCAGCCGACCGACCTATGGCTACACCTTC
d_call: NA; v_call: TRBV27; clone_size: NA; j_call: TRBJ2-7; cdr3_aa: CASSFTGTTYEQYF; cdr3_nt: TGTGCCAGCAGTTTTACCGGGACCACCTACGAGCAGTACTTC
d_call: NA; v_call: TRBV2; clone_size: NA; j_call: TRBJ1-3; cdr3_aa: CASSEARAGAGNTIYF; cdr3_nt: TGTGCCAGCAGTGAAGCGCGGGCAGGGGCTGGAAACACCATATATTTT
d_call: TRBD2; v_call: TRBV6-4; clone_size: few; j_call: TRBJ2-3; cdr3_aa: CASSVLAGSTDTQYF; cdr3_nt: TGTGCCAGCAGTGTTCTAGCGGGGAGCACAGATACGCAGTATTTT
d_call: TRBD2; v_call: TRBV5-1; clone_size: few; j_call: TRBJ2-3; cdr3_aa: CASSESGSRAGTDTQYF; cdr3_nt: TGCGCCAGCAGCGAGAGCGGGAGCCGGGCCGGCACAGATACGCAGTATTTT
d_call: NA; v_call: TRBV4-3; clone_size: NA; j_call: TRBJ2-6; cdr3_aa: CASSRQRGSQSRANVLTF; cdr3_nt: TGCGCCAGCAGCCGGCAGCGAGGGTCACAAAGTCGGGCCAACGTCCTGACTTTC
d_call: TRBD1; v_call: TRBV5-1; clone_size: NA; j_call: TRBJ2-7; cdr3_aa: CASSPRDRPYEQYF; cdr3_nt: TGCGCCAGCAGCCCCCGGGACAGGCCCTACGAGCAGTACTTC
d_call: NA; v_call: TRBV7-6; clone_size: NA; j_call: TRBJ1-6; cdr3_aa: CASSQRWGGSSYNSPLHF; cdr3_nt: TGTGCCAGCAGCCAGAGGTGGGGTGGGAGCTCCTATAATTCACCCCTCCACTTT
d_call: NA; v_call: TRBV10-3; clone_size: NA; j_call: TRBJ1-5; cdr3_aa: CATKGESQPQHF; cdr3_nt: TGTGCCACCAAGGGTGAGAGCCAGCCCCAGCATTTT
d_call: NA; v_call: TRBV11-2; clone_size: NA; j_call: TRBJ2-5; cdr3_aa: CASSLSPGVETQYF; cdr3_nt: TGTGCCAGCAGCTTATCGCCGGGAGTTGAGACCCAGTACTTC
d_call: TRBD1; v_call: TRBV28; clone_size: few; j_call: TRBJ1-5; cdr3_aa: CASRRTGGGQPQHF; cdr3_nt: TGTGCCAGCAGGCGTACAGGGGGCGGTCAGCCCCAGCATTTT
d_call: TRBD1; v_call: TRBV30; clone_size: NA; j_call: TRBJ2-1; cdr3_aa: CAYRGLGEQFF; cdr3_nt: TGTGCATACAGGGGGCTCGGGGAGCAGTTCTTC
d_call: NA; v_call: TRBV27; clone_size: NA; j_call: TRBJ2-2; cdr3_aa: CASSLNIAGELFF; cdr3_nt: TGTGCCAGCAGTTTGAACATAGCCGGGGAGCTGTTTTTT
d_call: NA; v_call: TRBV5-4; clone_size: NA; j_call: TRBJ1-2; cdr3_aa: CASRSYRAIYGYTF; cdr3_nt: TGTGCCAGCAGATCCTACAGGGCTATCTATGGCTACACCTTC
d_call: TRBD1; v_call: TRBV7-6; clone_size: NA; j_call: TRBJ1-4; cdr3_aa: CASSPAAGGNEKLFF; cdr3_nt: TGTGCCAGCAGCCCGGCCGCAGGGGGCAATGAAAAACTGTTTTTT
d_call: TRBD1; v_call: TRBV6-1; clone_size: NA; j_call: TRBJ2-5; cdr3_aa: CAILQGALGAQYF; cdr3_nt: TGTGCCATTCTACAGGGGGCCCTAGGGGCCCAGTACTTC
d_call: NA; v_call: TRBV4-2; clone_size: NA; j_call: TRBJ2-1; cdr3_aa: CASSQVGTYNEQFF; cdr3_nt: TGTGCCAGCAGCCAAGTCGGGACCTACAATGAGCAGTTCTTC
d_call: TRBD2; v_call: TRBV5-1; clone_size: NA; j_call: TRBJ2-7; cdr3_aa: CASSPDRRGLAAGRGEQYF; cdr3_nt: TGCGCCAGCAGCCCGGACAGACGTGGACTAGCGGCCGGGCGGGGCGAGCAGTACTTC
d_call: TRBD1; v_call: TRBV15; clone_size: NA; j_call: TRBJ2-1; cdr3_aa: CATSSKGTGRVYEQFF; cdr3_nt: TGTGCCACCAGCAGTAAGGGGACAGGGAGGGTCTATGAGCAGTTCTTC
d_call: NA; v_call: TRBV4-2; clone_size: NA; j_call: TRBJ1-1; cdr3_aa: CASSQDIEAEAFF; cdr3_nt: TGTGCCAGCAGCCAAGATATAGAGGCTGAAGCTTTCTTT
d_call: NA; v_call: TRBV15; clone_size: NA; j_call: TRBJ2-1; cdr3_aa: CATSRDLLSVESTNEQFF; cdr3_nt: TGTGCCACCAGCAGAGATTTGTTGAGCGTAGAGTCTACCAATGAGCAGTTCTTC
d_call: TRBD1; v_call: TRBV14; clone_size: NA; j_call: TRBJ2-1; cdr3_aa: CASSPRGTAYNEQFF; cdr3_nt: TGTGCCAGCAGCCCGAGAGGGACAGCCTACAATGAGCAGTTCTTC
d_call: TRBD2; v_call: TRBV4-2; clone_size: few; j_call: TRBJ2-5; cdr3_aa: CASSLGLAEETQYF; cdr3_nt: TGTGCCAGCAGCTTGGGACTAGCGGAAGAGACCCAGTACTTC
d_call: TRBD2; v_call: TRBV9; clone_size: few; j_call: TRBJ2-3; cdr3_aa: CASSRSGKLDTQYF; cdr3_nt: TGTGCCAGCAGTCGAAGCGGGAAGTTGGATACGCAGTATTTT
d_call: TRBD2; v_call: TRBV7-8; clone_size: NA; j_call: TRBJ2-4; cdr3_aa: CASTPGGYAKNIQYF; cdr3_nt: TGTGCCAGCACCCCGGGAGGATACGCCAAAAACATTCAGTACTTC
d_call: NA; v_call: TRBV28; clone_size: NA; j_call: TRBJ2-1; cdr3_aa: CASSSGANSYNEQFF; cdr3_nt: TGTGCCAGCAGCAGCGGAGCCAACTCCTACAATGAGCAGTTCTTC
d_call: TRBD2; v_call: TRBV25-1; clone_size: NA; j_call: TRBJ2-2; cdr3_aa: CASSGGGLVNTGELFF; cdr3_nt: TGTGCCAGCAGTGGAGGGGGACTAGTTAACACCGGGGAGCTGTTTTTT
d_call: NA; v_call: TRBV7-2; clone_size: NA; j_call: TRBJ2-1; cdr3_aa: CASSHSVDVWSYNEQFF; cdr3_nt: TGTGCCAGCAGCCACTCGGTTGACGTTTGGTCCTACAATGAGCAGTTCTTC
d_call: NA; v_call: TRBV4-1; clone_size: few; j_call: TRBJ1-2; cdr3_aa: CASSQVRPANYGYTF; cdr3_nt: TGCGCCAGCAGCCAAGTACGGCCAGCTAACTATGGCTACACCTTC
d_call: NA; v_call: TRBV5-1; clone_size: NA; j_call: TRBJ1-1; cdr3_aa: CASSQTAGRTEAFF; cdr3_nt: TGCGCCAGCAGCCAAACCGCGGGGAGGACTGAAGCTTTCTTT
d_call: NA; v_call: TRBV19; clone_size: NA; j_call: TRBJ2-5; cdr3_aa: CASREGGETQYF; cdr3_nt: TGTGCCAGTAGAGAAGGAGGGGAGACCCAGTACTTC
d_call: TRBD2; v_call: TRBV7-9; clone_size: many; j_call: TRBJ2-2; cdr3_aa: CASRPSGRNTGELFF; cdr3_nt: TGTGCCAGCAGGCCTAGCGGGAGGAACACCGGGGAGCTGTTTTTT
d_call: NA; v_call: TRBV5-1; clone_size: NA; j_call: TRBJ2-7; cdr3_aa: CASSLPAGSPYEQYF; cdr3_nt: TGCGCCAGCAGCTTACCAGCGGGTTCCCCCTACGAGCAGTACTTC
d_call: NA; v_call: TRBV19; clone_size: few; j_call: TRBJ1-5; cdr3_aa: CASSPRVGSYSNQPQHF; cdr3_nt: TGTGCCAGTAGTCCCAGGGTGGGATCATATAGCAATCAGCCCCAGCATTTT
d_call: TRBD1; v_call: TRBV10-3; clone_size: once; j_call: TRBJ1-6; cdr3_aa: CATGGQGNSPLHF; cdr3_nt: TGTGCCACCGGTGGACAGGGAAATTCACCCCTCCACTTT
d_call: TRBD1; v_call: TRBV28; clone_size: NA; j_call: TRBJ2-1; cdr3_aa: CASSPRDRGRQVNEQFF; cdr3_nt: TGTGCCAGCAGTCCCCGGGACAGGGGGCGTCAGGTCAATGAGCAGTTCTTC
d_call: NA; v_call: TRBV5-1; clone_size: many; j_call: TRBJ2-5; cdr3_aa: CASSLGWGYQETQYF; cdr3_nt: TGCGCCAGCAGCTTGGGGTGGGGGTACCAAGAGACCCAGTACTTC
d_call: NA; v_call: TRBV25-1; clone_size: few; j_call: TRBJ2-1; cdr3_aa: CASSEGALGGNEQFF; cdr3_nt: TGTGCCAGCAGTGAGGGGGCCTTAGGAGGTAATGAGCAGTTCTTC
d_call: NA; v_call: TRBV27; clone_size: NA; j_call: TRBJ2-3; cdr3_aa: CASSFWPGSDTQYF; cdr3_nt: TGTGCCAGCAGTTTTTGGCCAGGCTCGGATACGCAGTATTTT
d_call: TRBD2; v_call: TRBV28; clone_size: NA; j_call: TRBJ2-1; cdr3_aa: CASSARLAVTYNEQFF; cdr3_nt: TGTGCCAGCAGTGCCAGACTAGCGGTGACCTACAATGAGCAGTTCTTC
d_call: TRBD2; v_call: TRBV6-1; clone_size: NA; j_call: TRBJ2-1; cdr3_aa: CASSDEAGGYNEQFF; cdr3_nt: TGTGCCAGCAGTGACGAGGCGGGAGGGTACAATGAGCAGTTCTTC